The 24 T cell receptor beta chains listed next were all sequenced from one sample in a study of CD8 T cells in Susac syndrome. Random hexamers were used to reverse transcribe about 0.5 to 1 ug of RNA. TCRdb used MiXCR to reprocess the immunoSEQ multiplex PCR reads, holding one entry per CDR3 protein. The sample shows 160,000 or so distinct CDR3 sequences, 93% of them seen only once. The sequenced sample consisted of CD4+ T cells from PBMCs. These receptors all stem from a human donor in good health.

Only a few counts were recorded for this clonotype. The chain links TRBV5-4 to TRBJ2-7; D might be TRBD1 (6 bases). CDR1 is SGHNT, CDR2 YYREEE, per germline (reference sequence). The germline V and J ends were trimmed by 2 bases and 8 bases, with 14 bases remaining between them. This CDR3 contains 13 residues. CDR3 nucleotide sequence: TGTGCCAGCAGCTTTAAGGCAGGGGATCAGCAGTACTTC. Translation: CASSFKAGDQQYF.

The chain has TRBV9 and TRBJ1-2; D might be TRBD1 (5 bases). Per the germline V gene, CDR1 is SGDLS and CDR2 is YYNGEE. Trimming took off 0 bases at V and 5 bases at J, with 8 bases between the two ends. CDR3 size: 13 residues. The CDR3, as DNA: TGTGCCAGCAGCGTAGGAGGGGTTTATGGCTACACCTTC. Translating it yields CASSVGGVYGYTF.

The rearrangement links TRBV29-1 to TRBJ2-7; 9 bases align to TRBD1. V dropped 4 bases and J dropped 2; count of bases not matched to a gene: 12. The CDR3 has 16 residues. The V gene's germline CDR1 is SQVTM and CDR2 ANQGSEA. The CDR3 loop is CSVGGFGGTGTYEQYF. For the CDR3, the DNA is TGCAGCGTTGGAGGCTTCGGGGGGACAGGGACCTACGAGCAGTACTTC.

The chain combines TRBV6-5 with TRBJ1-4; D unresolved. CDR1 is MNHEY, CDR2 SVGAGI, per germline. V was clipped by 0 bases and J by 0 bases, with 17 bases between them. The CDR3 is 19 residues long. The CDR3 nucleotides read TGTGCCAGCAGTTACTCCCTCTGGACTGGACGGGCAACTAATGAAAAACTGTTTTTT. Its protein is CASSYSLWTGRATNEKLFF.

CDR3 in DNA: TGCAGCGTTGATAGTCTGGGAAGGGAGACCCAGTACTTC. Translating it yields CSVDSLGRETQYF. This sequence joins TRBV29-1 and TRBJ2-5; D gene unclear. There are 13 residues in the CDR3. V dropped 3 bases and J dropped 5 bases, with 13 bases sitting between them. Germline CDR1 reads SQVTM; CDR2 reads ANQGSEA.

This rearrangement joins TRBV5-1 to TRBJ2-5; a weak D match, TRBD1 (6 bases). Trimming stripped 1 base from V and 4 bases from J, with 11 bases between. CDR1 and CDR2 from the germline V gene are SGHRS and YFSETQ. This CDR3 is built from 14 residues. The CDR3 coding sequence is TGCGCCAGCAGCTTGTTCGCGGACAGAGAGACCCAGTACTTC. Translation gives CASSLFADRETQYF.

The CDR3: CASSVAQRNSPLHF. The CDR3 coding sequence is TGTGCCAGCAGCGTCGCCCAGAGGAATTCACCCCTCCACTTT. The genes are TRBV9 and TRBJ1-6; D is unclear. Trimming stripped 2 bases from V and 7 bases from J, with 10 bases between. CDR1 is SGDLS, CDR2 YYNGEE, per germline. This CDR3 spans 14 amino acids.

This clonotype was seen a few times. V usage is TRBV7-3 and J usage is TRBJ2-5; maybe TRBD2 (6 bases). The V end lost 3 bases, the J end lost 5 bases, and 10 bases lay between the germline ends. Germline CDR1 and CDR2: SGHTA and FQGTGA. The CDR3 length is 13 residues. CDR3 loop: CASSLTSHETQYF. CDR3 in DNA: TGTGCCAGCAGCTTGACTAGTCACGAGACCCAGTACTTC.

The chain recombines TRBV7-6 with TRBJ2-7; 8 bases map to TRBD2. The germline CDR1 and CDR2 sequences are SGHVS and FNYEAQ. The junction had 1 base not matched to a gene; V was cut back by 3 bases and J by 3 bases. This CDR3 has 13 residues. In nucleotides, the CDR3 is TGTGCCAGCAGCTTCGGGAGGGACTACGAGCAGTACTTC. Encoded protein: CASSFGRDYEQYF.

V usage is TRBV3-1 and J usage is TRBJ1-1; the match to TRBD1 covers 10 bases. The CDR3 spans 16 residues. Germline lookup yields CDR1 LGHDT and CDR2 YNNKEL (reference sequence). The trim removed 3 bases at V and 6 bases at J, leaving 10 bases unmatched. The CDR3 DNA reads TGTGCCAGCAGCCACTATAGGACAGGGGGTAACGCTGAAGCTTTCTTT. Translating it yields CASSHYRTGGNAEAFF.

The J gene is TRBJ2-1, the V gene TRBV29-1, with a possible D match to TRBD2 (5 bases). Looked up from germline, CDR1 is SQVTM and CDR2 is ANQGSEA. There are 12 residues in the CDR3. Trimming cost V 5 bases and J 7 bases, with 12 bases left between them. CDR3 coding DNA: TGCAGCGTTCAGACCCGGAGGAATGAGCAGTTCTTC. It specifies CSVQTRRNEQFF.

The gene calls are TRBV20-1 and TRBJ1-1, with 11 bases matching TRBD1. Germline-derived CDR1 and CDR2 are DFQATT and SNEGSKA (reference sequence). The junction had 7 bases not matched to a gene; V was cut back by 2 bases and J by 5 bases. CDR3 size: 15 residues. The CDR3 DNA is TGCAGTGCTAGACGAGAGGACAGGGGGCGGACTGAAGCTTTCTTT. Encoded protein: CSARREDRGRTEAFF.

The chain links TRBV20-1 to TRBJ2-1, with 9 nucleotides matching TRBD2. CDR3 size: 15 residues. J was trimmed by 7 bases and V by 1 base; bases with no gene match: 8. Germline V gene data show CDR1 as DFQATT and CDR2 as SNEGSKA (reference sequence). CDR3 residues: CSARAASGAPNEQFF. CDR3 sequence (DNA): TGCAGTGCTAGAGCTGCTAGCGGGGCGCCAAATGAGCAGTTCTTC.

V gene TRBV5-1 combines with J gene TRBJ2-1; the D gene is possibly TRBD2 (5 bases). This CDR3 spans 15 amino acids. Germline V gene sequence: CDR1 SGHRS, CDR2 YFSETQ. Trimming took off 5 bases at V and 6 bases at J, with 18 bases between the two ends. The CDR3, as DNA: TGCGCCAGCAGGAGGGAACAACCTTCGGTCAATGAGCAGTTCTTC. Translation gives CASRREQPSVNEQFF.

V gene TRBV4-2 combines with J gene TRBJ1-2; D remains ambiguous. This CDR3 has 14 residues. In germline, CDR1 is LGHNA, CDR2 YNFKEQ. V lost 1 base and J lost 5, with 11 bases in between. CDR3 DNA: TGTGCCAGCAGCCAAGTATCCGAGCTTTATGGCTACACCTTC. Translated, it gives CASSQVSELYGYTF.

This chain connects TRBV3-1 to TRBJ2-2, with D perhaps matching TRBD2 (5 bases). Germline V gives CDR1 LGHDT, CDR2 YNNKEL (reference sequence). V dropped 2 bases and J dropped 4 bases, with 11 bases sitting between them. There are 15 residues in the CDR3. CDR3 DNA: TGTGCCAGCAGCCAAACCCCGGGATTCACCGGGGAGCTGTTTTTT. Translated: CASSQTPGFTGELFF.

The chain uses TRBV9 and TRBJ2-3, with D perhaps assigned TRBD1 or TRBD2 (6 bases each). This CDR3 has 15 residues. CDR1 and CDR2 from the germline V gene are SGDLS and YYNGEE. V lost 4 bases to trimming and J lost 1 base, with 13 bases between them. The CDR3 spells CASSTRRGGTDTQYF. Here the CDR3 DNA reads TGTGCCAGCAGCACCAGGAGGGGGGGCACAGATACGCAGTATTTT.

This clonotype came up once. This chain uses TRBV21-1 with TRBJ2-2; the table's D call of TRBD2 was not tested on the DNA. TRBV21-1 is labeled a pseudogene. The CDR3 runs to 14 residues. The CDR3 loop is CASSSGDFPRELFF. The CDR3, as DNA: TGTGCCAGCAGTAGCGGGGACTTCCCCCGGGAGCTGTTTTTT.

The rearrangement uses TRBV10-3 and TRBJ2-7; 8 positions agree with TRBD1. The CDR3 sequence is 14 residues long. V was pared by 6 bases and J by 4 bases, with 8 bases of the junction left unmatched. Germline CDR1 ENHRY, CDR2 SYGVKD. The CDR3 DNA follows: TGTGCCATCAGGGGAAGCGACAGGGGTTACGAGCAGTACTTC. Translation: CAIRGSDRGYEQYF.

The chain employs TRBV24-1 and TRBJ1-5; D remains unclear. The germline V gene encodes CDR1 KGHDR and CDR2 SFDVKD. The V gene lost 5 bases and the J gene lost 6 bases, with 7 bases spanning the gap. This CDR3 is 12 amino acids long. The CDR3: CATSAWGQPQHF. In DNA, the CDR3 is TGTGCCACCAGTGCCTGGGGTCAGCCCCAGCATTTT.

The chain has TRBV6-6 and TRBJ2-7; 11 nucleotides match TRBD2. This CDR3 has 15 residues. V lost 4 bases, J lost 7 bases, and 9 bases stayed unmatched. Per germline, CDR1 MNHNY and CDR2 SVGAGI (reference sequence). CDR3 sequence: CASSFRLAGTGEQYF. DNA for the CDR3: TGTGCCAGCAGTTTCAGACTAGCGGGGACGGGTGAGCAGTACTTC.

The rearrangement uses TRBV20-1 and TRBJ2-7; D may be TRBD2 (7 bases). In germline, CDR1 is DFQATT, CDR2 SNEGSKA (reference sequence). V lost 3 bases to trimming and J lost 1 base, with 10 bases between them. The CDR3 is 13 amino acids. The CDR3 bases are TGCAGTGCTAGCGGGGGGCGATCCTACGAGCAGTACTTC. This codes for CSASGGRSYEQYF.

The chain is built from TRBV18 and TRBJ2-3; TRBD1 is a possible D gene (5 bases). V dropped 5 bases and J dropped 8 bases, with 11 bases sitting between them. CDR3 length: 12 amino acids. Per the germline V gene, CDR1 is KGHSH and CDR2 is LQKENI. CDR3 sequence reads: CASSSPRGTQYF. The CDR3 DNA sequence: TGTGCCAGCTCATCCCCTAGGGGTACGCAGTATTTT.

The chain has TRBV5-1 and TRBJ2-3, with TRBD2 as a possible D gene (6 bases). This CDR3 is 15 amino acids long. The germline V and J ends were trimmed by 2 bases and 5 bases, with 15 bases remaining between them. Germline V CDR1 and CDR2: SGHRS, YFSETQ. CDR3 sequence: CASSFGTALGDTQYF. CDR3 nucleotides: TGCGCCAGCAGCTTCGGGACTGCACTGGGAGATACGCAGTATTTT.